This TCR beta chain was found in a study of blood T cell repertoires in COVID-19. This CDR3 has 15 amino acids. V was pared by 5 bases and J by 0 bases, with 13 bases between. Looked up from germline, CDR1 is LGHDT and CDR2 is YNNKEL (reference sequence). Produced via immunoSEQ multiplex PCR; TCRdb's table is partial and in-frame only. The table records tens of thousands of clones, about 90% of them present only once. Sequenced: peripheral blood. The chain is built from TRBV3-1 (or the pseudogene TRBV3-2) and TRBJ1-1; perhaps TRBD1 as D (5 bases). The TCR comes from a human donor in a cohort sampled during active COVID-19. In DNA form, the CDR3 reads TGTGCCAGCAGCATCGGCAGGGTCCTGAACACTGAAGCTTTCTTT. Translated: CASSIGRVLNTEAFF.